This TCR beta chain came from a study of T cells in narcolepsy. Study-level background: Enrolled donors included narcolepsy type 1 or type 2 patients and healthy controls.

Study-level findings and limits: Blood of same and different patients, but not healthy controls, reportedly held recurring autoreactive clonotypes. Same-patient CSF and blood CD4+ T cell clonotypes included HCRT-specific and TRIB2-specific autoreactive ones.

A single count supports this clone. Its antigen is still unknown. Assay used: immunoSEQ multiplex PCR; TCRdb lists only in-frame clones, some missing. The profile covers 21,000 or so clones, with under 95% appearing a single time and under 1.3% taken by the ten largest. Germline V gene lookup returns CDR1 MDHEN and CDR2 SYDVKM. V dropped 4 bases and J dropped 3 bases, with 10 bases sitting between them. This CDR3 spans 13 amino acids. The sequence came from a human donor with narcolepsy. Sample: CD45RA- memory CD4+ T cells from PBMCs. V gene TRBV28 combines with J gene TRBJ2-7, with a tentative D call TRBD2 (7 bases). The CDR3 DNA follows: TGTGCCAGCAGTTGGAGGGGGGGCTACGAGCAGTACTTC. This sequence encodes CASSWRGGYEQYF.